This T cell receptor (beta chain) appears in the sequencing data of a study of T cells in Graves' hyperthyroidism and ophthalmopathy. Study context: Sampling of peripheral blood happened at initial diagnosis, prior to any treatment.

This clonotype was recorded many times. Amplification targeted TCR beta CDR3 regions from RNA transcripts. During a first-round RT-PCR of the TCR CDR3, the HTBI primer set was used. A single record per CDR3 protein comes from TCRdb applying MiXCR to the multiplex PCR reads. The sample records some 200,000 distinct CDR3 sequences, under 20% being singletons. Germline V CDR1 and CDR2: SEHNR, FQNEAQ (reference sequence). The CDR3 has 15 amino acids. The V end lost 5 bases, the J end lost 0 bases, and 12 bases lay between the germline ends. The sequence came from a man aged 50-59 years with Graves' hyperthyroidism. The V call is TRBV7-9, the J call TRBJ2-3; D may match TRBD1 or TRBD2 (6 bases each). Sequencing was done on a sample of blood. In DNA form, the CDR3 reads TGTGCCAGCAGCCCTCGGGGGCGTAGCACAGATACGCAGTATTTT. Its protein product is CASSPRGRSTDTQYF.